The 23 T cell receptor beta chains in this list originate from one sample, sequenced in a study of blood T cell repertoires in COVID-19. Some clones are missing from TCRdb's copy, which holds only in-frame ones; the method was immunoSEQ multiplex PCR. The repertoire holds 100,000 to 120,000 clones, with around 89% as singletons. The material sequenced was peripheral blood. The source is a woman aged 50 to 65 with acute or convalescent COVID-19.

This clone was detected only once. The rearrangement uses TRBV5-1 and TRBJ1-2; perhaps TRBD1 as D (6 bases). The CDR3 length is 15 residues. Deletions cut 7 bases from V and 0 bases from J, with 16 bases between. Looked up from germline, CDR1 is SGHRS and CDR2 is YFSETQ. CDR3 DNA: TGCGCCAGCGGACATTACAGGGCCTCTAACTATGGCTACACCTTC. It codes for CASGHYRASNYGYTF.

The chain couples TRBV10-3 to TRBJ1-2; 10 nucleotides line up with TRBD1. After removal of 11 bases from V and 14 bases from J, the junction contained 17 bases not matched to a gene. This CDR3 has 13 amino acids. The V gene's germline CDR1 is ENHRY and CDR2 SYGVKD. The CDR3 coding sequence is TGTGCCTACCTCCAGACAGGGGGCACCCTCCCGACCTTC. This translates into CAYLQTGGTLPTF.

The V and J genes are TRBV2 and TRBJ2-5, with 9 nucleotides matching TRBD1. This CDR3 comprises 15 residues. Germline lookup yields CDR1 SNHLY and CDR2 FYNNEI. V shed 3 bases and J 5 bases; nucleotides not matched to a gene: 7. CDR3 sequence (DNA): TGTGCCAGCAGTGATCCGGACAGGGGCACTGAGACCCAGTACTTC. Amino acid sequence: CASSDPDRGTETQYF.

V gene TRBV30 combines with J gene TRBJ1-5; no clear D gene. V gave up 2 bases and J gave up 4 bases, with 9 bases separating them. The CDR3 loop spans 13 amino acids. From germline, CDR1 is GTSNPN and CDR2 SVGIG (reference sequence). CDR3 region: CAWSSFQNQPQHF. CDR3 nucleotides: TGTGCCTGGAGTTCTTTCCAGAATCAGCCCCAGCATTTT.

The CDR3 loop reads CAWRLSYGYTF. The CDR3 DNA follows: TGTGCCTGGAGACTTTCTTATGGCTACACCTTC. The rearrangement links TRBV30 to TRBJ1-2; D remains unclear. Trimming left V 3 bases short and J 5 bases short, with 7 bases between. The CDR3 runs 11 residues. CDR1 and CDR2 from the germline V gene are GTSNPN and SVGIG (reference sequence).

The rearrangement joins TRBV18 to TRBJ1-1; 7 bases fit TRBD1. Germline CDR1 and CDR2: KGHSH and LQKENI. The ends lost 5 bases at V and 4 bases at J; junction bases unmatched: 16. The CDR3 has 17 amino acids. CDR3 nucleotides: TGTGCCAGCTCATCGCTGGCAGGGGGTTGGGTCTCCACTGAAGCTTTCTTT. Its translation: CASSSLAGGWVSTEAFF.

V gene TRBV5-1 combines with J gene TRBJ2-1, with TRBD2 identical over 8 bases. Trimming at V came to 4 bases and at J to 9 bases, leaving 15 bases not matched to a gene. Germline-derived CDR1 and CDR2 are SGHRS and YFSETQ. The CDR3 sequence is 16 residues long. The CDR3, as DNA: TGCGCCAGCAGCCAAGGTTGGGGACTAGTCGGGGGTGAGCAGTTCTTC. It yields the protein CASSQGWGLVGGEQFF.

This chain joins TRBV28 and TRBJ1-2; D ambiguous. V was pared by 3 bases and J by 3 bases, with 11 bases between. This CDR3 contains 14 residues. Germline V gene data show CDR1 as MDHEN and CDR2 as SYDVKM. Here the CDR3 reads CASSFGNGDYGYTF. DNA for the CDR3: TGTGCCAGCAGTTTTGGTAACGGAGACTATGGCTACACCTTC.

The gene calls are TRBV6-5 and TRBJ1-1; a weak D match, TRBD1 (5 bases). The CDR3 covers 13 residues. V lost 2 bases and J lost 3, with 7 bases in between. Germline CDR1 is MNHEY and CDR2 is SVGAGI. The CDR3 reads CASSYPGDTEAFF. The CDR3 DNA is TGTGCCAGCAGTTACCCGGGGGACACTGAAGCTTTCTTT.

The CDR3 reads CATSDLEQGQETQYF. CDR3 DNA sequence: TGTGCCACCAGTGATTTGGAACAGGGCCAAGAGACCCAGTACTTC. The chain recombines TRBV24-1 with TRBJ2-5, with a weak D call TRBD1 (6 bases). Germline V CDR1 and CDR2: KGHDR, SFDVKD. The CDR3 has 15 amino acids. V lost 0 bases and J 1 base, leaving 8 bases between the germline ends.

The chain joins TRBV30 to TRBJ2-3; 9 nucleotides match TRBD2. The V segment lost 5 bases and the J segment 3 bases; nucleotides outside the gene matches: 6. Germline loops: CDR1 GTSNPN, CDR2 SVGIG (reference sequence). CDR3 length: 14 amino acids. The CDR3, as DNA: TGTGCCTGGGGACCGGGACTAGCTACAGATACGCAGTATTTT. Translating it yields CAWGPGLATDTQYF.

The chain employs TRBV2 and TRBJ2-5; D not certain. The CDR3 has 13 amino acids. Per the germline V gene, CDR1 is SNHLY and CDR2 is FYNNEI. Trimming took 7 bases from V and 4 from J, leaving 13 bases between them. The chain's CDR3 is CASIGEEGETQYF. Here the CDR3 DNA reads TGTGCCAGCATCGGTGAGGAAGGAGAGACCCAGTACTTC.

The chain has TRBV21-1 and TRBJ2-2; the table calls TRBD1, which could not be checked here. TRBV21-1 is a recognized pseudogene. The CDR3 is 16 residues long. The CDR3 DNA is TGTGCCAGCAGCAACAGCCAGGGGGCAAACACCGGGGAGCTGTTTTTT. This gives the protein CASSNSQGANTGELFF.

The chain recombines TRBV29-1 with TRBJ2-1; 10 bases match TRBD2. Germline-derived CDR1 and CDR2 are SQVTM and ANQGSEA. Trimming took 2 bases from V and 9 from J; bases not matched to a gene: 7. This CDR3 region has 14 residues. CDR3 in DNA: TGCAGCGTTGAAAAAGCGGGAGGGCCTGGTGAGCAGTTCTTC. It specifies CSVEKAGGPGEQFF.

The V gene is TRBV7-6, the J gene TRBJ1-1; a possible D gene is TRBD1 (6 bases). CDR3 length equals 15 residues. Germline CDR1 is SGHVS and CDR2 is FNYEAQ. Trimming shortened V by 5 bases and J by 6 bases, and 19 bases separated the two germline ends. The CDR3 bases are TGTGCCAGCAGCACGGGGACATTTTCGGGCTCTGAAGCTTTCTTT. This encodes CASSTGTFSGSEAFF.

The chain joins TRBV6-6 to TRBJ1-1; 9 nucleotides match TRBD1. Losses at the gene ends were 0 bases for V and 9 bases for J; bases not matched to a gene: 11. The CDR3 has 16 residues. CDR1 and CDR2 (germline): MNHNY, SVGAGI (reference sequence). In DNA, the CDR3 is TGTGCCAGCAGTTACTCGACCCCGGGACAGGGCGGGAAAGCTTTCTTT. It is translated as CASSYSTPGQGGKAFF.

CDR3 protein: CASNTPKKGWNTEAFF. CDR3 bases: TGTGCCAGCAACACCCCTAAAAAGGGGTGGAACACTGAAGCTTTCTTT. V is TRBV7-9 and J is TRBJ1-1, with D tentatively TRBD1 (5 bases). Germline values: CDR1 SEHNR, CDR2 FQNEAQ (reference sequence). This CDR3 has 16 amino acids. Trimming stripped 7 bases from V and 1 base from J, with 19 bases between.

This chain connects TRBV2 to TRBJ1-6; possibly TRBD1 for D (5 bases). With 8 bases removed from V and 10 bases from J, the gap between germline ends came to 12 bases. Germline CDR1 reads SNHLY; CDR2 reads FYNNEI. The CDR3 is 12 amino acids. CDR3 in amino acids: CASSRVGSPLHF. The CDR3 bases are TGTGCCAGCTCCAGGGTAGGATCACCCCTCCACTTT. The full variable domain, its missing parts supplied by reference TRBV2 and TRBJ1-6, is EPEVTQTPSHQVTQMGQEVILRCVPISNHLYFYWYRQILGQKVEFLVSFYNNEISEKSEIFDDQFSVERPDGSNFTLKIRSTKLEDSAMYFCASSRVGSPLHFGNGTRLTVT.

V gene TRBV9 combines with J gene TRBJ2-7; tentatively, D is TRBD1 (5 bases). CDR3 size: 14 residues. The germline CDR1 and CDR2 sequences are SGDLS and YYNGEE. Between the trimmed V and J ends, which lost 4 bases and 2 bases, there was a span of 13 bases. The CDR3 here is CASSPSWGTYEQYF. The CDR3 DNA is TGTGCCAGCAGCCCGAGCTGGGGCACCTACGAGCAGTACTTC.

This sequence joins TRBV12-3 or TRBV12-4 and TRBJ1-1; D perhaps matches TRBD1 (5 bases). V was shortened by 3 bases and J by 7 bases, with 12 bases between the two germline ends. This CDR3 contains 13 residues. For the CDR3, the DNA is TGTGCCAGCAGTTTTCAGGGAAGGGGTGAAGCTTTCTTT. Translation: CASSFQGRGEAFF.

The chain has TRBV2 and TRBJ1-5; no firm D call. There are 15 residues in the CDR3. V lost 1 base, J lost 0 bases, and 7 bases lay in between. Germline assignment: CDR1 SNHLY and CDR2 FYNNEI. In nucleotides, the CDR3 is TGTGCCAGCAGTGAAGAGGCAGGTAGCAATCAGCCCCAGCATTTT. Translated: CASSEEAGSNQPQHF.

The rearrangement uses TRBV12-5 and TRBJ1-1, with 8 bases fitting TRBD1. J lost 4 bases, V lost 2 bases, and 6 bases had no gene match. Germline loops: CDR1 LGHNT, CDR2 FRNRAP. The CDR3 contains 15 residues. The CDR3 here is CASGLPRGLGTEAFF. CDR3 nucleotides: TGTGCTAGTGGTTTGCCCAGGGGGCTTGGCACTGAAGCTTTCTTT.

This chain uses TRBV29-1 with TRBJ1-5; no clear D gene. The CDR3 runs 12 residues. The germline V gene encodes CDR1 SQVTM and CDR2 ANQGSEA. V lost 8 bases, J lost 4 bases, and 12 bases lay in between. The CDR3 loop is CSTGDWNQPQHF. CDR3 bases: TGCAGCACCGGGGATTGGAATCAGCCCCAGCATTTT.